This T cell receptor beta chain was sequenced for a study of response to subunit inactivated influenza vaccine. This CDR3 is built from 13 residues. Germline assignment: CDR1 MNHEY and CDR2 SVGEGT. V was trimmed by 7 bases and J by 5 bases, leaving 14 bases between them. At least ten counts were recorded for this clonotype. TCRdb processed the RT-PCR reads anew with MiXCR; each CDR3 protein has one entry. The sample has about 160,000 distinct CDR3 sequences; approximately 10% are singletons. The genes are TRBV6-2 or TRBV6-3 and TRBJ2-5; D uncertain. This sequence was found in a man aged 50 to 60 who received an inactivated influenza vaccine. The source was non-naive T cells sorted from PBMCs, collected roughly 48 days after vaccination. CDR3 bases: TGTGCCAGCAAGCCAGGTATAAGGGAGACCCAGTACTTC. Residues: CASKPGIRETQYF.